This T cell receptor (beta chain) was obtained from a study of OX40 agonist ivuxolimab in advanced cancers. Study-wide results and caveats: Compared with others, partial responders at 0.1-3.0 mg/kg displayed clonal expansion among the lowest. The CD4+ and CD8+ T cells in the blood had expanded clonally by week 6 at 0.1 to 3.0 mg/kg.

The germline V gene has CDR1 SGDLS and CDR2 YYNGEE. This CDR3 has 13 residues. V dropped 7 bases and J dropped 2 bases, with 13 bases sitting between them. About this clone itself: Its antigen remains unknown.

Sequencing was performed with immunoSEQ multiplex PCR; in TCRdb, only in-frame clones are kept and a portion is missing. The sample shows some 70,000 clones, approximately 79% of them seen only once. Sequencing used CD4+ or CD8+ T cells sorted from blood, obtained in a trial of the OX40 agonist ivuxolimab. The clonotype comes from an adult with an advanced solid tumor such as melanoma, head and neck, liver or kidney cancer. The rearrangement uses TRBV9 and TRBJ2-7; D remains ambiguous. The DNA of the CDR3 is TGTGCCAGCGCCGGGCCAAGAGCCTACGAGCAGTACTTC. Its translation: CASAGPRAYEQYF.